These 32 T cell receptor beta chains were all obtained from the same sample, sequenced in a study of T-cell memory formation after mild COVID-19. TCRdb recomputed calls from the 5' RACE reads with MiXCR, one row per CDR3 protein. The repertoire holds approximately 150,000 distinct CDR3 sequences, with roughly 21% as singletons. Sample: PBMCs or a T cell subset sorted from them (not recorded which). The receptors stem from an adult woman who had mild COVID-19 (a few samples of this study predate the infection). Cell type and time point are not known.

This chain connects TRBV25-1 to TRBJ2-3, with 8 bases matching TRBD1. CDR3 length: 15 amino acids. The V gene's germline CDR1 is MGHDK and CDR2 SYGVNS. V lost 5 bases and J lost 4; bases outside the gene matches: 8. CDR3 amino acids: CASSPGDRGADTQYF. The CDR3 nucleotides are TGTGCCAGCAGTCCAGGAGACAGGGGTGCAGATACGCAGTATTTT.

The chain joins TRBV7-9 to TRBJ1-2; D remains ambiguous. Per the germline V gene, CDR1 is SEHNR and CDR2 is FQNEAQ (reference sequence). Trimming removed 1 base from V and 2 bases from J, with 5 bases in between. The CDR3 loop spans 13 amino acids. The CDR3: CASSLGRNYGYTF. The CDR3 region has the DNA TGTGCCAGCAGCTTAGGCCGAAACTATGGCTACACCTTC.

The chain is built from TRBV27 and TRBJ2-3; tentatively, D is TRBD1 (6 bases). Trimming cost V 7 bases and J 2 bases, with 16 bases left between them. This CDR3 has 15 residues. Germline V gene sequence: CDR1 MNHEY, CDR2 SMNVEV (reference sequence). The CDR3 region has the DNA TGTGCCAGCAATTCGATCAGGGGAAACACAGATACGCAGTATTTT. Translated: CASNSIRGNTDTQYF.

This clonotype is a singleton in its sample. The chain carries TRBV29-1 and TRBJ2-1; the match to TRBD1 covers 11 bases. V shed 4 bases, J shed 9 bases, and the junction held 5 bases outside the gene matches. The CDR3 is 13 residues long. Germline V lookup: CDR1 SQVTM, CDR2 ANQGSEA. CDR3 sequence (DNA): TGCAGCGTTGGGGGACAGGGGGACACTGAGCAGTTCTTC. Translated, it gives CSVGGQGDTEQFF.

This chain joins TRBV5-1 and TRBJ2-3; 10 nucleotides match TRBD1. CDR1 is SGHRS and CDR2 is YFSETQ in the germline V gene. The CDR3 is made up of 16 amino acids. V trimming: 4 bases; J trimming: 4 bases; junction bases outside the gene matches: 9. The CDR3: CASSRYGQGGADTQYF. The CDR3 DNA reads TGCGCCAGCAGCCGCTATGGACAGGGGGGAGCAGATACGCAGTATTTT.

The CDR3 bases are TGCAGCGTTGAGGTGTTAGCGGGAGTGAGTCAGTTCTTC. Translating it yields CSVEVLAGVSQFF. This chain links TRBV29-1 with TRBJ2-1, with TRBD2 matching 9 bases. V lost 3 bases to trimming and J lost 13 bases; unmatched junction nucleotides: 10. This CDR3 has 13 amino acids. Germline CDR1 reads SQVTM; CDR2 reads ANQGSEA.

This clonotype was observed a handful of times. The chain joins TRBV20-1 to TRBJ2-1; D is possibly TRBD2 (6 bases). CDR1 DFQATT and CDR2 SNEGSKA come from the germline V gene (reference sequence). The CDR3 contains 16 residues. The V end was cut by 6 bases, the J end by 5 bases, with 23 bases between. CDR3 protein: CSAPFNRDWRHNEQFF. CDR3 DNA: TGCAGTGCCCCATTTAACCGGGACTGGAGGCACAATGAGCAGTTCTTC.

The CDR3 loop is CASSQRGRNTEAFF. CDR3 in DNA: TGTGCCAGCAGCCAACGCGGCAGGAACACTGAAGCTTTCTTT. This chain connects TRBV14 to TRBJ1-1, with no clear D. V lost 2 bases, J lost 1 base, and 8 bases lay in between. This CDR3 contains 14 residues. Germline V lookup: CDR1 SGHDN, CDR2 FVKESK.

This clonotype occurred a few times. V is TRBV5-1 and J is TRBJ2-2; D may be TRBD1 (5 bases). The CDR3 is made up of 15 amino acids. CDR1 is SGHRS and CDR2 is YFSETQ in the germline V gene. V was shortened by 4 bases and J by 3 bases, with 13 bases between the two germline ends. DNA for the CDR3: TGCGCCAGCAGCCCGCAGGGTTTTGACACCGGGGAGCTGTTTTTT. It codes for CASSPQGFDTGELFF.

The chain couples TRBV5-1 to TRBJ2-2, with TRBD2 matching 7 bases. The CDR3 has 17 amino acids. The germline CDR1 and CDR2 sequences are SGHRS and YFSETQ. Trimming removed 3 bases from V and 0 bases from J; junction bases left unmatched: 8. CDR3 in amino acids: CASSSSAAGPNTGELFF. In nucleotides, the CDR3 is TGCGCCAGCAGCTCCTCGGCAGCGGGACCGAACACCGGGGAGCTGTTTTTT.

In DNA form, the CDR3 reads TGTGCCAGCAGCCAAGTGGGACTAGCGGGATCTGGCACAGATACGCAGTATTTT. It encodes CASSQVGLAGSGTDTQYF. The rearrangement joins TRBV3-1 to TRBJ2-3; 13 bases agree with TRBD2. With 1 base clipped from V and 1 base from J, the junction kept 5 bases outside the gene matches. This CDR3 contains 18 residues. Germline V CDR1 and CDR2: LGHDT, YNNKEL (reference sequence).

The chain uses TRBV4-2 and TRBJ1-5; D may be TRBD1 (5 bases). Germline lookup yields CDR1 LGHNA and CDR2 YNFKEQ. Trimming took 0 bases from V and 2 from J, leaving 8 bases between them. This CDR3 is built from 15 residues. Written as DNA, the CDR3 is TGTGCCAGCAGCCAAGAACGGGGCGGCAATCAGCCCCAGCATTTT. Protein: CASSQERGGNQPQHF.

This clonotype has more than one count but fewer than ten. This chain joins TRBV30 and TRBJ2-2; TRBD2 matches 11 bases. V was pared by 5 bases and J by 3 bases, with 5 bases of the junction left unmatched. There are 15 residues in the CDR3. CDR1 GTSNPN and CDR2 SVGIG come from the germline V gene (reference sequence). CDR3 DNA: TGTGCCTGGGGGGGACTAGCGGATTACACCGGGGAGCTGTTTTTT. Its translation: CAWGGLADYTGELFF.

The CDR3 spells CASSTGQGGTDTQYF. CDR3 sequence (DNA): TGTGCCAGCAGTACAGGACAGGGTGGGACAGATACGCAGTATTTT. This sequence joins TRBV25-1 and TRBJ2-3; 8 bases match TRBD1. Germline V gene data show CDR1 as MGHDK and CDR2 as SYGVNS. CDR3 length: 15 amino acids. V gave up 5 bases and J gave up 3 bases; unmatched junction bases: 7.

This chain connects TRBV20-1 to TRBJ2-5; 13 nucleotides align to TRBD2. Trimming removed 6 bases from V and 5 bases from J; junction bases left unmatched: 9. The CDR3 runs to 15 residues. Germline CDR1 and CDR2: DFQATT and SNEGSKA (reference sequence). This CDR3 reads CSAGTSGRAKETQYF. The CDR3 DNA reads TGCAGTGCCGGCACTAGCGGGAGGGCTAAGGAGACCCAGTACTTC.

This clonotype was found many times. CDR3 protein: CSASTLGPQGDIQYF. DNA of the CDR3: TGCAGTGCTAGCACCCTGGGACCCCAGGGGGACATTCAGTACTTC. V and J are TRBV20-1 and TRBJ2-4, with 7 nucleotides matching TRBD1. Germline CDR1 is DFQATT and CDR2 is SNEGSKA (reference sequence). The CDR3 is made up of 15 amino acids. The V and J ends lost 3 bases and 8 bases, in that order; junction bases with no gene match: 13.

The chain employs TRBV2 and TRBJ2-1, with D possibly matching TRBD2 (6 bases). There are 13 residues in the CDR3. V lost 8 bases to trimming and J lost 7 bases, with 15 bases between them. Germline CDR1 is SNHLY and CDR2 is FYNNEI. DNA for the CDR3: TGTGCCAGCGCTCAAATTCTAGCGAATGAGCAGTTCTTC. Translated, it gives CASAQILANEQFF.

The sample holds one count of this clonotype. The chain combines TRBV6-2 or TRBV6-3 with TRBJ2-3; no firm D call. The CDR3 contains 17 residues. Trimming removed 0 bases at V and 2 bases at J, with 15 bases between. Germline-derived CDR1 and CDR2 are MNHEY and SVGEGT. CDR3 coding DNA: TGTGCCAGCAGTTACTCGAGCAGACGGATTTACACAGATACGCAGTATTTT. Amino acid sequence: CASSYSSRRIYTDTQYF.

V usage is TRBV24-1 and J usage is TRBJ2-1; perhaps D is TRBD1 or TRBD2 (6 bases each). Germline CDR1 reads KGHDR; CDR2 reads SFDVKD. This CDR3 comprises 16 residues. The germline V and J ends were trimmed by 3 bases and 7 bases, with 18 bases remaining between them. CDR3 amino acids: CATSDPALGGLNEQFF. Written as DNA, the CDR3 is TGTGCCACCAGTGATCCCGCACTGGGGGGCTTAAATGAGCAGTTCTTC.

The rearrangement joins TRBV7-9 to TRBJ2-1, with D perhaps TRBD1 (5 bases). CDR1 SEHNR and CDR2 FQNEAQ come from the germline V gene (reference sequence). This CDR3 region has 12 residues. V was clipped by 2 bases and J by 7 bases, with 6 bases between them. The CDR3 DNA sequence: TGTGCCAGCAGCTTACAGGGAAATGAGCAGTTCTTC. Protein product: CASSLQGNEQFF.

Only a few counts were recorded for this clonotype. V usage is TRBV27 and J usage is TRBJ1-4, with D unclear. V was clipped by 5 bases and J by 8 bases, with 12 bases between them. Germline CDR1 is MNHEY and CDR2 is SMNVEV (reference sequence). The CDR3 consists of 13 residues. This CDR3 is CASSLQREEKLFF. The CDR3 region has the DNA TGTGCCAGCAGTCTCCAGCGGGAGGAAAAACTGTTTTTT.

This chain joins TRBV9 and TRBJ2-7, with 9 bases fitting TRBD1. The CDR3 is 14 amino acids. CDR1 and CDR2 (germline): SGDLS, YYNGEE. V shed 4 bases, J shed 10 bases, and the junction held 12 bases outside the gene matches. CDR3 loop: CASSTGGQGVVQYF. DNA for the CDR3: TGTGCCAGCAGCACGGGGGGACAGGGTGTCGTCCAGTACTTC.

This rearrangement joins TRBV7-6 to TRBJ2-5; D may be TRBD1 (6 bases). CDR1 and CDR2 from the germline V gene are SGHVS and FNYEAQ. CDR3 length equals 15 residues. V was clipped by 4 bases and J by 5 bases, with 17 bases between them. The CDR3: CASSSPYRVQETQYF. CDR3 in DNA: TGTGCCAGCAGCTCCCCCTACAGGGTCCAGGAGACCCAGTACTTC.

The chain is built from TRBV7-8 and TRBJ2-3, with 10 bases identical to TRBD2. Unmatched junction bases numbered 3, after V lost 5 bases and J lost 1 base. This CDR3 spans 15 amino acids. Germline V CDR1 and CDR2: SGHVS, FQNEAQ. The CDR3 bases are TGTGCCAGCAGCCATGGACTAGCGGGCACAGATACGCAGTATTTT. Translating it yields CASSHGLAGTDTQYF.

The chain links TRBV12-3 or TRBV12-4 to TRBJ1-1, with TRBD1 identical over 8 bases. Trimming at V came to 6 bases and at J to 4 bases, leaving 7 bases not matched to a gene. The CDR3 length is 14 residues. This CDR3 is CASRQQGGGTEAFF. CDR3 bases: TGTGCCAGCAGACAACAGGGGGGAGGCACTGAAGCTTTCTTT.

This clonotype was counted a few times. The chain combines TRBV25-1 with TRBJ2-1, with D possibly TRBD2 on 6 matching bases. The CDR3 runs 14 residues. Germline V gene data show CDR1 as MGHDK and CDR2 as SYGVNS. The V and J ends lost 5 bases and 6 bases respectively, with 14 bases between them. The CDR3 DNA follows: TGTGCCAGCAGTAAGGAGGGTATACTCAATGAGCAGTTCTTC. This encodes CASSKEGILNEQFF.

This clonotype has more than one count but fewer than ten. The genes are TRBV10-3 and TRBJ2-5, with 12 nucleotides matching TRBD2. This CDR3 spans 15 amino acids. Trimming at V came to 6 bases and at J to 2 bases, leaving 4 bases not matched to a gene. In germline, CDR1 is ENHRY, CDR2 SYGVKD. The CDR3 protein is CAISPTSGGQETQYF. CDR3 bases: TGTGCCATCAGCCCGACTAGCGGGGGACAAGAGACCCAGTACTTC.

CDR3 residues: CASSPSGLAGDTDTQYF. The CDR3 region has the DNA TGCGCCAGCAGCCCGTCGGGACTAGCGGGGGACACAGATACGCAGTATTTT. This chain connects TRBV5-1 to TRBJ2-3; the match to TRBD2 covers 14 bases. J lost 2 bases, V lost 4 bases, and 6 bases had no gene match. Germline CDR1 and CDR2: SGHRS and YFSETQ. This CDR3 contains 17 residues.

There are a few counts of this clonotype. CDR3 sequence (DNA): TGTGCCAGCAGCGGCTTTTCGACTAGCGGGAGGGCCATTGAGCAGTTCTTC. Residues: CASSGFSTSGRAIEQFF. The V gene is TRBV11-2, the J gene TRBJ2-1; 14 nucleotides line up with TRBD2. In germline, CDR1 is SGHAT, CDR2 FQNNGV. The ends lost 5 bases at V and 9 bases at J; junction bases unmatched: 12. The length of the CDR3 is 17 residues. Drawing the rest from reference TRBV11-2 and TRBJ2-1, the complete variable domain is EAGVAQSPRYKIIEKRQSVAFWCNPISGHATLYWYQQILGQGPKLLIQFQNNGVVDDSQLPKDRFSAERLKGVDSTLKIQPAKLEDSAVYLCASSGFSTSGRAIEQFFGPGTRLTVL.

This clonotype has more than one count but fewer than ten. The chain employs TRBV18 and TRBJ1-2; a possible D gene is TRBD1 (5 bases). V was shortened by 2 bases and J by 0 bases, with 10 bases between the two germline ends. Looked up from germline, CDR1 is KGHSH and CDR2 is LQKENI. The CDR3 spans 15 residues. CDR3 protein: CASSPGAEANYGYTF. CDR3 DNA: TGTGCCAGCTCACCAGGGGCGGAAGCTAACTATGGCTACACCTTC.

In this sample, this clonotype turned up a few times. The V and J genes are TRBV18 and TRBJ2-7; weak D call: TRBD2 (6 bases). In germline, CDR1 is KGHSH, CDR2 LQKENI. V was trimmed by 1 base and J by 6 bases, leaving 13 bases between them. CDR3 length: 14 residues. In DNA form, the CDR3 reads TGTGCCAGCTCACCACTTCCCCAGGAGGGCGAGCAGTACTTC. Encoded protein: CASSPLPQEGEQYF.

In its sample, this clonotype was seen once. V gene TRBV7-2 combines with J gene TRBJ2-1, with TRBD2 identical over 8 bases. Germline loops: CDR1 SGHTA, CDR2 FQGNSA. This CDR3 is 16 amino acids long. V was pared by 1 base and J by 0 bases, with 2 bases of the junction left unmatched. The CDR3 DNA is TGTGCCAGCAGCTTAGTCCGGGGGGGCTCCTACAATGAGCAGTTCTTC. Residues: CASSLVRGGSYNEQFF. Filled out from reference TRBV7-2 and TRBJ2-1, the complete variable domain reads GAGVSQSPSNKVTEKGKDVELRCDPISGHTALYWYRQSLGQGLEFLIYFQGNSAPDKSGLPSDRFSAERTGGSVSTLTIQRTQQEDSAVYLCASSLVRGGSYNEQFFGPGTRLTVL.